This T cell receptor (beta chain) was captured by sequencing in a study of regulatory T cells in long-lasting Graves disease. General study results and limits: Analyses excluded thyroid tissue, covering peripheral blood alone. Persistent disease samples used TRBV28, TRBJ1-2 and TRBJ2-5 preferentially. Lower TCR diversity characterized persistent Graves' patients relative to newly diagnosed patients.

Stated time point: persistent/refractory GD, antithyroid drugs over 5 years with positive TRAb. Scientists built the TCR library using RNA that was extracted from PBMCs. This clonotype was counted at least ten times. Its cognate antigen is unknown. In germline, CDR1 is MDHEN, CDR2 SYDVKM. V gave up 7 bases and J gave up 5 bases, with 12 bases separating them. There are 13 residues in the CDR3. Combining iRepertoire HTBI primers with Arm-PCR of CDR3 regions, the authors built TCR beta libraries. TCRdb reanalysed the multiplex PCR reads using MiXCR and keeps one entry per CDR3 protein. In the table there are a few hundred thousand distinct CDR3 sequences, roughly 24% of which are singletons.

The chain has TRBV28 and TRBJ1-5; D ambiguous. The material sequenced was peripheral blood mononuclear cells (PBMCs), taken when the disease was refractory, from a patient treated with antithyroid drugs. The source is a woman in her thirties or forties with Graves disease. The CDR3 DNA reads TGTGCCAGCACTCCTGCAAGGGATCAGCCCCAGCATTTT. Protein: CASTPARDQPQHF.